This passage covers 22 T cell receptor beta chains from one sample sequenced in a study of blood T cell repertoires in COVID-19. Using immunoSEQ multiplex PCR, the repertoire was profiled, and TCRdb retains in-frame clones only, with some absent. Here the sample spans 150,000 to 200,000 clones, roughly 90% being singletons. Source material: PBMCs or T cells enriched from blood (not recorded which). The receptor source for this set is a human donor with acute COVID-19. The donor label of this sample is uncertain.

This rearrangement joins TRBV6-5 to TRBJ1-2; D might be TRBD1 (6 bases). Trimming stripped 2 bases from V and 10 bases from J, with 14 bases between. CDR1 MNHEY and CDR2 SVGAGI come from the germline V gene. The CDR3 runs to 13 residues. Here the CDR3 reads CASSYKDRRVYTF. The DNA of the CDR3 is TGTGCCAGCAGTTACAAGGACAGACGCGTCTACACCTTC.

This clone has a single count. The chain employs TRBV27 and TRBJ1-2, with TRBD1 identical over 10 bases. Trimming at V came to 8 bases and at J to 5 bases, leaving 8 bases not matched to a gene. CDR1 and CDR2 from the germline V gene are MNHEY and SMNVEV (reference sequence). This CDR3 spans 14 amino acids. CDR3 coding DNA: TGTGCCAGCCGGCCAACGGACAGGGGGTATGGCTACACCTTC. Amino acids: CASRPTDRGYGYTF.

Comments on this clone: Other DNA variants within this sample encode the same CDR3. This chain's CDR3 is CASSLGQGGTEAFF. In DNA form, the CDR3 reads TGCGCCAGCAGCTTAGGACAGGGTGGGACTGAAGCTTTCTTT. The chain recombines TRBV5-1 with TRBJ1-1; 8 bases are a match to TRBD1. The CDR3 contains 14 residues. The germline CDR1 and CDR2 sequences are SGHRS and YFSETQ. The J segment lost 5 bases and the V segment lost 2 bases, leaving 5 bases of the junction unmatched.

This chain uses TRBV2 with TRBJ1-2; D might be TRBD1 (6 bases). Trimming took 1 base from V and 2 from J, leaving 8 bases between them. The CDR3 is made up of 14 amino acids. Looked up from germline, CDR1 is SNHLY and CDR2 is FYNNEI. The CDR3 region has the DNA TGTGCCAGCAGTGAAGGGGGGGGCAACTATGGCTACACCTTC. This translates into CASSEGGGNYGYTF.

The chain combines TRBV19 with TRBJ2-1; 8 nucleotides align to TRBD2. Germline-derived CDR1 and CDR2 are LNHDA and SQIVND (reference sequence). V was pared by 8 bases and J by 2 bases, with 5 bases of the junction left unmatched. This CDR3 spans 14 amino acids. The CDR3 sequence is CASGNGGAYNEQFF. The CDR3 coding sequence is TGTGCCAGTGGGAACGGGGGGGCCTACAATGAGCAGTTCTTC.

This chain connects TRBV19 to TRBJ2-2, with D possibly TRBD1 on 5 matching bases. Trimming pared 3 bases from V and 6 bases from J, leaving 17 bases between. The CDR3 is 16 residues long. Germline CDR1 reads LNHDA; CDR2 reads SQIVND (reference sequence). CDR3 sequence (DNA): TGTGCCAGTAGTATTACGGTGGGGCTAGGGGCCGGGGAGCTGTTTTTT. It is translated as CASSITVGLGAGELFF.

CDR3 DNA sequence: TGTGCCAGCAGCGGCCGGAGGACAGGCTTGAACACTGAAGCTTTCTTT. It specifies CASSGRRTGLNTEAFF. The rearrangement links TRBV9 to TRBJ1-1; 7 bases line up with TRBD1. CDR3 length equals 16 residues. Per germline, CDR1 SGDLS and CDR2 YYNGEE. Germline trimming cut 3 bases from V and 0 bases from J; bases unmatched to any gene: 8. The full variable domain, in which reference TRBV9 and TRBJ1-1 provide the parts outside the CDR3, is DSGVTQTPKHLITATGQRVTLRCSPRSGDLSVYWYQQSLDQGLQFLIQYYNGEERAKGNILERFSAQQFPDLHSELNLSSLELGDSALYFCASSGRRTGLNTEAFFGQGTRLTVV.

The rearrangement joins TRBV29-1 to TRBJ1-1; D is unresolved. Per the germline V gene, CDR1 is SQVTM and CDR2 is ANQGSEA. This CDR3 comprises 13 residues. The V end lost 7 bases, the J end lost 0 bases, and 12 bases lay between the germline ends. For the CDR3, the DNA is TGCAGCGCCAACGAGCGGATGAACACTGAAGCTTTCTTT. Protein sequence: CSANERMNTEAFF.

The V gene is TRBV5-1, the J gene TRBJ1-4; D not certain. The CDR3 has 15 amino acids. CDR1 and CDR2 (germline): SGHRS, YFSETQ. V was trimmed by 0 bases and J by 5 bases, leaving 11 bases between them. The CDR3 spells CASSLGASLNEKLFF. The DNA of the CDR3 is TGCGCCAGCAGCTTGGGGGCCTCCCTGAATGAAAAACTGTTTTTT.

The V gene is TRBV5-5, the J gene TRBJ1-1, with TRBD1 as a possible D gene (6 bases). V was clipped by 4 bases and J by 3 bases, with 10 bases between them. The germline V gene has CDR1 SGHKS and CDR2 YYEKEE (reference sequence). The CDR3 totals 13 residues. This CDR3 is CASSPRTDTEAFF. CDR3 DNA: TGTGCCAGCAGCCCGCGGACAGACACTGAAGCTTTCTTT.

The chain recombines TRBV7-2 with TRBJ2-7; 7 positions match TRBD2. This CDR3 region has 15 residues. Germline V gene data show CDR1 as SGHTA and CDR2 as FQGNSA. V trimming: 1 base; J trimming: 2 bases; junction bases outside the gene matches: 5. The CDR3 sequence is CASSLEAGSAYEQYF. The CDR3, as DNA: TGTGCCAGCAGCTTAGAAGCGGGATCGGCCTACGAGCAGTACTTC.

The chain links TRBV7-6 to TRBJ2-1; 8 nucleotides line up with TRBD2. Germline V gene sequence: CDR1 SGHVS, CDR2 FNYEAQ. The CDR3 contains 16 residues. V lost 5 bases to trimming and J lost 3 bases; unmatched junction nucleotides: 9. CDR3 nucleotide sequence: TGTGCCAGCAGCCCGAGCGGGGGAAACTTCTACAATGAGCAGTTCTTC. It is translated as CASSPSGGNFYNEQFF. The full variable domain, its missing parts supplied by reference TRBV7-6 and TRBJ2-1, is GAGVSQSPRYKVTKRGQDVALRCDPISGHVSLYWYRQALGQGPEFLTYFNYEAQQDKSGLPNDRFSAERPEGSISTLTIQRTEQRDSAMYRCASSPSGGNFYNEQFFGPGTRLTVL.

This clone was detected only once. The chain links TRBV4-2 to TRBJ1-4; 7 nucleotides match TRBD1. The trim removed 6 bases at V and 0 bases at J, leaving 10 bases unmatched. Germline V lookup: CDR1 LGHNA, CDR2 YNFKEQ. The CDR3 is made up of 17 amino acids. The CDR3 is CASSETGTASTNEKLFF. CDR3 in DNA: TGTGCCAGCAGTGAGACCGGGACAGCCTCAACTAATGAAAAACTGTTTTTT.

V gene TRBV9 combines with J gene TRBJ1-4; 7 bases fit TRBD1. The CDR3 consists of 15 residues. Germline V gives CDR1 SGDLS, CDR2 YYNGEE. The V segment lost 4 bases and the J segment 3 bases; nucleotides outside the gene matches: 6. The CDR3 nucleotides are TGTGCCAGCAGCCTGAGGGGGCGGTCTAATGAAAAACTGTTTTTT. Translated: CASSLRGRSNEKLFF.

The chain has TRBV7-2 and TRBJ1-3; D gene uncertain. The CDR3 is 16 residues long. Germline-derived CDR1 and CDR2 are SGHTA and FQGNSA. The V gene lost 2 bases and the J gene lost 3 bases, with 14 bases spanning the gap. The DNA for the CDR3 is TGTGCCAGCAGCTTACTAGGAACCCTGGGTGGAAACACCATATATTTT. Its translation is CASSLLGTLGGNTIYF.

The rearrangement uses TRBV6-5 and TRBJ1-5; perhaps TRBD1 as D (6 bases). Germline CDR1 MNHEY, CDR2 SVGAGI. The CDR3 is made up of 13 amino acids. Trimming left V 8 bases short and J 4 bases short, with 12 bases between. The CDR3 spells CASGQRGNQPQHF. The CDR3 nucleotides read TGTGCCAGCGGCCAGAGGGGGAATCAGCCCCAGCATTTT.

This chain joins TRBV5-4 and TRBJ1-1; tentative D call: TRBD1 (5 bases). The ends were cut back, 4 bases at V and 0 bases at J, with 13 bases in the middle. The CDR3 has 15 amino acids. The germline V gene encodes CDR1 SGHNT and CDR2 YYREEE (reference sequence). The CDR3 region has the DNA TGTGCCAGCAGCCCACCAACAGGTATGAACACTGAAGCTTTCTTT. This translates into CASSPPTGMNTEAFF.

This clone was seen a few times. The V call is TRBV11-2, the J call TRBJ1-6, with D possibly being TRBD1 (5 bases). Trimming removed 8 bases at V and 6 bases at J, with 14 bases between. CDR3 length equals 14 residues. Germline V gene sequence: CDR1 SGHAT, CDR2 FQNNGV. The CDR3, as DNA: TGTGCCAGCGAAGGAACAGGATCTAATTCACCCCTCCACTTT. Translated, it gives CASEGTGSNSPLHF.

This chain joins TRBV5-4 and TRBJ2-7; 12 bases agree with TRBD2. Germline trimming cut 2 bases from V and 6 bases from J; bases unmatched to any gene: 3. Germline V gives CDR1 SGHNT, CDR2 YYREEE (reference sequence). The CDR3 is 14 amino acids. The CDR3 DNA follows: TGTGCCAGCAGCTTCCCGACTAGCGGGGGCGAGCAGTACTTC. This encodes CASSFPTSGGEQYF. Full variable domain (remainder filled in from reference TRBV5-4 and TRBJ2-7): ETGVTQSPTHLIKTRGQQVTLRCSSQSGHNTVSWYQQALGQGPQFIFQYYREEENGRGNFPPRFSGLQFPNYSSELNVNALELDDSALYLCASSFPTSGGEQYFGPGTRLTVT.

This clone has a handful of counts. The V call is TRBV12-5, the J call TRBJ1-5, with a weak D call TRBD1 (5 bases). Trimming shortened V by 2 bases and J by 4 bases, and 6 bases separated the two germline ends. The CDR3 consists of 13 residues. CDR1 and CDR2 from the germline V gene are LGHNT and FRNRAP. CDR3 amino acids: CASGLKGNQPQHF. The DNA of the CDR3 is TGTGCTAGTGGTTTGAAGGGGAATCAGCCCCAGCATTTT.

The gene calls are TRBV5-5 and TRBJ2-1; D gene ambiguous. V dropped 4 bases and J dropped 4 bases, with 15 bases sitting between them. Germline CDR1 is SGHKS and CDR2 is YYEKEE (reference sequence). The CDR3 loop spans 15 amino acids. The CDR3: CASSRGIDPYNEQFF. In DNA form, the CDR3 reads TGTGCCAGCAGCCGCGGAATAGACCCTTACAATGAGCAGTTCTTC.

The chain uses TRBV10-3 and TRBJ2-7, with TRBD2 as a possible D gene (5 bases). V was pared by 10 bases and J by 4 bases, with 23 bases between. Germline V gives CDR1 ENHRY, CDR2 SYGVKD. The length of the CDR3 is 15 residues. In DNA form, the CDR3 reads TGTGCCAGCTACAGCGGTGGATGGGGAAGGTACGAGCAGTACTTC. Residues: CASYSGGWGRYEQYF.